The rows below give T cell receptor beta chains drawn from one sample of a study of blood T cells in healthy people across ages. TCRdb passed the 5' RACE reads through MiXCR, listing each CDR3 protein once. Altogether 800,000 to 1,300,000 distinct CDR3 sequences are present, under 30% being singletons, with the ten largest covering around 0.75%. The data also belong to a second study, concerning T cells of mothers and their children.

The sequenced sample was blood. These receptors were taken from a girl aged 2 to 10 in good health. CDR3s include the opening cysteine and the closing phenylalanine or tryptophan. Each record gives: clone size, CDR3 length, V gene, CDR3 protein. Clone size is given for some rows only: seen once, a few or many times, or a class if the clone is expanded.

clone_size: -
cdr3_length: 14
v_call: TRBV5-5
cdr3_aa: CASSPITSDHEQFF

clone_size: -
cdr3_length: 15
v_call: TRBV3-1
cdr3_aa: CASSQEGLGSETQYF

clone_size: few
cdr3_length: 15
v_call: TRBV7-3
cdr3_aa: CASSLRPSGKETQYF

clone_size: few
cdr3_length: 16
v_call: TRBV15
cdr3_aa: CATTSKFTAVQDTQYF

clone_size: -
cdr3_length: 13
v_call: TRBV6-2/TRBV6-3
cdr3_aa: CASTPGFEETQYF

clone_size: many
cdr3_length: 16
v_call: TRBV29-1
cdr3_aa: CSVQLTGNSGANVLTF

clone_size: few
cdr3_length: 14
v_call: TRBV5-1
cdr3_aa: CASSLNTVGGELFF

clone_size: -
cdr3_length: 15
v_call: TRBV12-3/TRBV12-4
cdr3_aa: CASRGDRVASGELFF

clone_size: few
cdr3_length: 16
v_call: TRBV29-1
cdr3_aa: CSVEEIRDSTYNEQFF

clone_size: few
cdr3_length: 13
v_call: TRBV7-9
cdr3_aa: CAGSPPGNTEAFF

clone_size: -
cdr3_length: 17
v_call: TRBV6-1
cdr3_aa: CASSARQAGPYNSPLHF

clone_size: few
cdr3_length: 15
v_call: TRBV7-9
cdr3_aa: CASSHRDRSTDTQYF

clone_size: -
cdr3_length: 17
v_call: TRBV5-8
cdr3_aa: CASSTATSSGNTGELFF

clone_size: few
cdr3_length: 16
v_call: TRBV6-4
cdr3_aa: CASSDYAGGTTDTQYF

clone_size: -
cdr3_length: 13
v_call: TRBV6-6
cdr3_aa: CASSHGEVYGYTF

clone_size: -
cdr3_length: 13
v_call: TRBV7-8
cdr3_aa: CASSFTVGDTQYF

clone_size: -
cdr3_length: 18
v_call: TRBV27
cdr3_aa: CASSSTQTGGPNGETQYF

clone_size: -
cdr3_length: 14
v_call: TRBV3-1
cdr3_aa: CASSQVGRSYEQYF

clone_size: many
cdr3_length: 13
v_call: TRBV19
cdr3_aa: CASSMVGKNIQYF

clone_size: few
cdr3_length: 15
v_call: TRBV12-3/TRBV12-4
cdr3_aa: CASSLRGGSGEKLFF

clone_size: few
cdr3_length: 16
v_call: TRBV7-6
cdr3_aa: CASSARQGLTYNEQFF

clone_size: few
cdr3_length: 11
v_call: TRBV20-1
cdr3_aa: CSAQSGTTQYF

clone_size: -
cdr3_length: 14
v_call: TRBV2
cdr3_aa: CASRDSGGQETQYF

clone_size: -
cdr3_length: 15
v_call: TRBV7-2
cdr3_aa: CASSLAGGRLDEQFF

clone_size: few
cdr3_length: 17
v_call: TRBV6-2/TRBV6-3
cdr3_aa: CASSFRKASGGPYEQYF

clone_size: -
cdr3_length: 18
v_call: TRBV7-9
cdr3_aa: CASSLKGPGPTFQGTQYF

clone_size: few
cdr3_length: 14
v_call: TRBV29-1
cdr3_aa: CSVEDRGEGNEQYF

clone_size: -
cdr3_length: 14
v_call: TRBV7-2
cdr3_aa: CASSSGIMNTEAFF

clone_size: -
cdr3_length: 17
v_call: TRBV24-1
cdr3_aa: CATSDGTGSSSYNEQFF

clone_size: few
cdr3_length: 14
v_call: TRBV20-1
cdr3_aa: CSARSGRKGETQYF

clone_size: -
cdr3_length: 12
v_call: TRBV10-3
cdr3_aa: CAISATDYGYTF

clone_size: -
cdr3_length: 12
v_call: TRBV5-4
cdr3_aa: CASLKGGNEQFF

clone_size: -
cdr3_length: 13
v_call: TRBV5-1
cdr3_aa: CASSTWGWDGYTF

clone_size: -
cdr3_length: 14
v_call: TRBV29-1
cdr3_aa: CSVVTRLSSYEQYF

clone_size: few
cdr3_length: 14
v_call: TRBV28
cdr3_aa: CASSGLMAKNIQYF

clone_size: -
cdr3_length: 11
v_call: TRBV24-1
cdr3_aa: CATSVGDEQYF

clone_size: few
cdr3_length: 17
v_call: TRBV7-3
cdr3_aa: CASSLKLAGSKAGELFF

clone_size: -
cdr3_length: 15
v_call: TRBV7-3
cdr3_aa: CASSLILGGTDTQYF

clone_size: -
cdr3_length: 12
v_call: TRBV28
cdr3_aa: CAGSRSSYEQYF

clone_size: few
cdr3_length: 14
v_call: TRBV7-8
cdr3_aa: CASSFTGPGDEQYF

clone_size: -
cdr3_length: 16
v_call: TRBV4-2
cdr3_aa: CASSQDSGAAYNEQFF

clone_size: few
cdr3_length: 11
v_call: TRBV20-1
cdr3_aa: CSARGTRGYTF

clone_size: -
cdr3_length: 13
v_call: TRBV3-1
cdr3_aa: CASKLGQGFEQYF

clone_size: few
cdr3_length: 13
v_call: TRBV29-1
cdr3_aa: CSVKGGRSYEQYF

clone_size: -
cdr3_length: 11
v_call: TRBV12-3/TRBV12-4
cdr3_aa: CASTSRGEQYF

clone_size: -
cdr3_length: 13
v_call: TRBV29-1
cdr3_aa: CSGEDSSSYEQYF

clone_size: few
cdr3_length: 12
v_call: TRBV10-2
cdr3_aa: CASSEYRQPQHF

clone_size: few
cdr3_length: 14
v_call: TRBV6-2/TRBV6-3
cdr3_aa: CASILTGGNTEAFF

clone_size: few
cdr3_length: 11
v_call: TRBV29-1
cdr3_aa: CRVQGAETQYF

clone_size: -
cdr3_length: 14
v_call: TRBV19
cdr3_aa: CASSGQQGAGTQYF